These 12 T cell receptor beta chains were all obtained from the same sample, sequenced in a study of beta chain features in type 1 diabetes (dated by TCRdb to 2016 to 2019). The library was built by means of the immunoSEQ multiplex PCR assay. The entire amount of isolated RNA was reverse transcribed using the High Capacity cDNA Reverse Transcription Kit, so the sequenced TCRB transcripts were expressed ones. In TCRdb, the immuneACCESS table is reduced to in-frame sequences with V and J assigned. These tables do not hold every clone; where another copy was compared, an unresolved V gene accounts for under half, and the others remain unexplained. The sample data list about 340,000 clones, and less than 9.5% of these were observed just once. Around 0.45% of the sample is held by the ten biggest clonotypes. Sequenced: central memory CD4+ T cells from blood. The source is a young woman in good health.

V gene TRBV5-4 combines with J gene TRBJ2-1, with 8 bases identical to TRBD2. The germline V gene encodes CDR1 SGHNT and CDR2 YYREEE (reference sequence). With 0 bases clipped from V and 8 bases from J, the junction kept 4 bases outside the gene matches. The CDR3 runs 14 residues. This chain's CDR3 is CASSLGLARDEQFF. CDR3 nucleotides: TGTGCCAGCAGCTTGGGACTAGCGAGGGATGAGCAGTTCTTC. The variable domain in full, with the rest retrieved from reference TRBV5-4 and TRBJ2-1, is ETGVTQSPTHLIKTRGQQVTLRCSSQSGHNTVSWYQQALGQGPQFIFQYYREEENGRGNFPPRFSGLQFPNYSSELNVNALELDDSALYLCASSLGLARDEQFFGPGTRLTVL.

This clone was observed at least ten times. The chain joins TRBV19 to TRBJ2-1; 10 positions match TRBD2. The CDR3 has 17 amino acids. Germline V gene sequence: CDR1 LNHDA, CDR2 SQIVND (reference sequence). J gave up 8 bases and V 3 bases, and 13 bases lay outside the gene matches. The CDR3 DNA follows: TGTGCCAGTAGTATTCAAAAGACTAGCGGGTTAGTCTATGAGCAGTTCTTC. This codes for CASSIQKTSGLVYEQFF.

The chain combines TRBV7-2 with TRBJ2-7, with TRBD2 matching over 12 bases. V shed 5 bases, J shed 2 bases, and the junction held 10 bases outside the gene matches. The CDR3 contains 17 residues. CDR1 is SGHTA, CDR2 FQGNSA, per germline. CDR3 DNA sequence: TGTGCCAGCAGCCCTAGACTAGCGGGAGATTGGGCCTACGAGCAGTACTTC. It codes for CASSPRLAGDWAYEQYF.

The chain employs TRBV2 and TRBJ1-1; D unresolved. This CDR3 comprises 13 residues. V shed 4 bases and J shed 1 base, with 7 bases lying between them. From germline, CDR1 is SNHLY and CDR2 FYNNEI. The CDR3 coding sequence is TGTGCCAGCAGTGTTGAAAGGAACACTGAAGCTTTCTTT. This gives the protein CASSVERNTEAFF.

This clone showed up many times. V gene TRBV6-5 combines with J gene TRBJ2-7; D remains unclear. Germline CDR1 MNHEY, CDR2 SVGAGI. CDR3 length: 16 residues. V gave up 2 bases and J gave up 3 bases, with 17 bases separating them. CDR3 sequence (DNA): TGTGCCAGCAGTTACAAGGCATTAGCTGCCAACTACGAGCAGTACTTC. Its protein is CASSYKALAANYEQYF.

This clone was detected a few times. V and J are TRBV28 and TRBJ1-4; D uncertain. Germline CDR1 MDHEN, CDR2 SYDVKM. V lost 2 bases, J lost 7 bases, and 14 bases lay in between. The CDR3 covers 15 residues. CDR3 protein: CASSLIRQVGEKLFF. Here the CDR3 DNA reads TGTGCCAGCAGTTTAATTCGGCAGGTCGGTGAAAAACTGTTTTTT.

The chain uses TRBV18 and TRBJ2-3; the match to TRBD2 covers 8 bases. CDR1 KGHSH and CDR2 LQKENI come from the germline V gene. The V gene end was trimmed by 3 bases and the J gene end by 4 bases; junction bases not matched to a gene: 6. The CDR3 sequence is 15 residues long. CDR3 loop: CASSPHRGGSDTQYF. CDR3 bases: TGTGCCAGCTCACCGCATCGGGGGGGATCAGATACGCAGTATTTT.

This chain connects TRBV2 to TRBJ1-2; perhaps TRBD1 as D (5 bases). Trimming stripped 6 bases from V and 4 bases from J, with 18 bases between. The CDR3 length is 15 residues. Germline V gives CDR1 SNHLY, CDR2 FYNNEI. CDR3 coding DNA: TGTGCCAGCAGAGGTCGGACATCGGGAGGCTATGGCTACACCTTC. This encodes CASRGRTSGGYGYTF.

The V and J genes are TRBV6-1 and TRBJ1-5; 7 nucleotides align to TRBD1. The CDR3 has 14 amino acids. Germline V gene data show CDR1 as MNHNS and CDR2 as SASEGT. J was trimmed by 3 bases and V by 6 bases; bases with no gene match: 5. The CDR3 region has the DNA TGTGCCAGCAGAAACACAGGGGCCAATCAGCCCCAGCATTTT. Translated, it gives CASRNTGANQPQHF.

Note on this clone: One junction end disagrees with the germline gene, perhaps due to a read error. The CDR3 DNA is TGTGCCAGCAGTGAAGTTGCGACAGGGGGCACGCACTTC. Its protein product is CASSEVATGGTHF. The rearrangement joins TRBV6-1 to TRBJ2-7; 10 nucleotides line up with TRBD1. Germline loops: CDR1 MNHNS, CDR2 SASEGT. CDR3 length: 13 amino acids.

The rearrangement uses TRBV15 and TRBJ1-1; D remains ambiguous. In germline, CDR1 is LNHNV, CDR2 YYDKDF (reference sequence). This CDR3 contains 13 residues. V lost 5 bases, J lost 5 bases, and 12 bases lay in between. The CDR3 loop reads CATSPGIDTEAFF. CDR3 nucleotides: TGTGCCACCAGCCCCGGGATAGATACTGAAGCTTTCTTT.

This clone turned up a few times. The chain links TRBV6-5 to TRBJ2-1; TRBD1 matches at 10 bases. The length of the CDR3 is 16 residues. Germline CDR1 MNHEY, CDR2 SVGAGI. V trimming: 4 bases; J trimming: 9 bases; junction bases outside the gene matches: 12. CDR3 amino acids: CASSSSRQGARSEQFF. The CDR3 bases are TGTGCCAGCAGTTCCTCTCGACAGGGGGCAAGAAGTGAGCAGTTCTTC.